This T cell receptor beta chain was identified in a study of blood T cells in healthy people across ages. Background on the study: Capture via template switching afforded approximately one barcoded beta molecule per two T cells.

A second PCR, run for roughly 7 to 12 cycles, used a sample-barcoded 5' primer plus a J-beta primer mix. TCRdb fed the 5' RACE reads into MiXCR, producing one record per CDR3 protein. Here the sample spans fewer than 700,000 distinct CDR3 sequences, around half being singletons. Trimming left V 1 base short and J 0 bases short, with 12 bases between. The CDR3 runs to 15 residues. The germline V gene encodes CDR1 GTSNPN and CDR2 SVGIG (reference sequence). Concerning this clonotype: Its matching antigen is unknown.

General observations from the study: Conclusively comparing naive with antigen-experienced cells was impossible with unsorted PBMCs.

Staff drew around 10 milliliters of peripheral blood from each donor. The extraction recovered at least 5 micrograms of total RNA per sample. The chain employs TRBV30 and TRBJ1-1, with D possibly TRBD1 on 5 matching bases. The source is a man older than 75 in good health. Sequencing input: blood. CDR3 nucleotides: TGTGCCTGGAGTGCCCTGGCGGGACTGAACACTGAAGCTTTCTTT. This gives the protein CAWSALAGLNTEAFF.